A single sample gave rise to the 27 T cell receptor beta chains below, sequenced in a study of T cells in Graves' hyperthyroidism and ophthalmopathy. From RNA transcripts, TCR beta CDR3 regions were amplified. First-round RT-PCR with HTBI primers amplified the TCR CDR3 region. TCRdb re-called the multiplex PCR reads with MiXCR, one entry per CDR3 protein. The sample shows 350,000 or so distinct CDR3 sequences, roughly 18% of them seen only once. Sequenced: blood. The receptors stem from a woman aged 40-49 years with Graves' ophthalmopathy.

This clonotype was detected many times. This chain connects TRBV12-3 or TRBV12-4 to TRBJ2-5, with D perhaps TRBD1 (6 bases). With 3 bases removed from V and 4 bases from J, the gap between germline ends came to 12 bases. There are 14 residues in the CDR3. CDR3 in DNA: TGTGCCAGCAGTTTGTTGGGGGCCCGAGAGACCCAGTACTTC. Translation gives CASSLLGARETQYF.

This clonotype has ten or more counts. This chain joins TRBV6-1 and TRBJ2-7; D is unresolved. The V gene lost 2 bases and the J gene lost 4 bases, with 9 bases spanning the gap. This CDR3 spans 13 amino acids. CDR1 is MNHNS, CDR2 SASEGT, per germline. CDR3 residues: CASSEYQFYEQYF. The CDR3 DNA reads as TGTGCCAGCAGTGAATACCAATTTTACGAGCAGTACTTC.

The gene calls are TRBV28 and TRBJ2-5; 8 bases agree with TRBD2. This CDR3 contains 14 residues. CDR1 and CDR2 from the germline V gene are MDHEN and SYDVKM. The V gene end was trimmed by 5 bases and the J gene end by 0 bases; junction bases not matched to a gene: 2. CDR3 loop: CASSVSGNQETQYF. In DNA, the CDR3 is TGTGCCAGCAGTGTTAGCGGGAACCAAGAGACCCAGTACTTC.

The table lists this clonotype with many counts. The V and J genes are TRBV6-5 and TRBJ2-7, with a possible D match to TRBD1 (7 bases). Trimming shortened V by 2 bases and J by 10 bases, and 15 bases separated the two germline ends. There are 13 residues in the CDR3. The germline V gene has CDR1 MNHEY and CDR2 SVGAGI. The DNA of the CDR3 is TGTGCCAGCAGTTACGGGGCAGGGGGGCGCCAGTACTTC. Translation: CASSYGAGGRQYF.

There are many counts of this clonotype. V usage is TRBV30 and J usage is TRBJ1-3, with D unclear. Germline V gene lookup returns CDR1 GTSNPN and CDR2 SVGIG (reference sequence). This CDR3 contains 12 residues. Trimming took 2 bases from V and 7 from J, leaving 9 bases between them. The CDR3 coding sequence is TGTGCCTGGAGTAGTACACGGAACACCATATATTTT. Its protein product is CAWSSTRNTIYF.

The rearrangement joins TRBV4-1 to TRBJ2-5, with 7 bases identical to TRBD1. Germline trimming cut 1 base from V and 1 base from J; bases unmatched to any gene: 3. This CDR3 is 15 amino acids long. Germline V CDR1 and CDR2: MGHRA, YSYEKL. In nucleotides, the CDR3 is TGCGCCAGCAGCCAAGGGAACAGGGGCCAAGAGACCCAGTACTTC. It encodes CASSQGNRGQETQYF.

Many counts were recorded for this clonotype. The chain joins TRBV7-8 to TRBJ2-5; 9 bases are shared with TRBD1. The V and J ends lost 4 bases and 4 bases, in that order; junction bases with no gene match: 4. The CDR3 length is 14 residues. Germline V gene data show CDR1 as SGHVS and CDR2 as FQNEAQ. The CDR3 nucleotides are TGTGCCAGCAGCTCGGGGACAGGGCTAGAGACCCAGTACTTC. It is translated as CASSSGTGLETQYF.

This clonotype showed up many times. The chain carries TRBV30 and TRBJ1-2; 9 bases match TRBD1. V shed 4 bases, J shed 5 bases, and the junction held 5 bases outside the gene matches. Germline V gives CDR1 GTSNPN, CDR2 SVGIG (reference sequence). The CDR3 consists of 13 residues. CDR3 in amino acids: CAWNRGLYYGYTF. CDR3 DNA sequence: TGTGCCTGGAACAGGGGGCTTTATTATGGCTACACCTTC.

This clonotype was seen more than once but under ten times. The V and J genes are TRBV6-1 and TRBJ1-6; D unclear. V lost 6 bases, J lost 12 bases, and 12 bases lay in between. CDR1 is MNHNS, CDR2 SASEGT, per germline. CDR3 length equals 12 residues. CDR3 region: CASRTPEGPLHF. The CDR3 DNA follows: TGTGCCAGCAGGACCCCCGAGGGACCCCTCCACTTT.

The V call is TRBV18, the J call TRBJ1-5; D is uncertain. Germline CDR1 is KGHSH and CDR2 is LQKENI. Trimming shortened V by 2 bases and J by 3 bases, and 23 bases separated the two germline ends. CDR3 size: 19 residues. CDR3: CASSPRANGASGNNQPQHF. The CDR3 nucleotides read TGTGCCAGCTCACCAAGGGCCAATGGAGCCTCTGGGAACAATCAGCCCCAGCATTTT.

This clonotype was seen at least ten times. This chain's CDR3 is CASSQAGPNRGTYEQYF. CDR3 coding DNA: TGCGCCAGCAGCCAAGCTGGCCCTAACAGGGGAACCTACGAGCAGTACTTC. The rearrangement uses TRBV4-3 and TRBJ2-7, with TRBD1 matching 7 bases. The V and J ends lost 1 base and 2 bases, in that order; junction bases with no gene match: 11. Germline values: CDR1 LGHNA, CDR2 YSLEER. This CDR3 has 17 amino acids.

This clonotype appeared many times. The J gene is TRBJ1-3, the V gene TRBV28; 11 bases line up with TRBD1. CDR1 and CDR2 (germline): MDHEN, SYDVKM. The CDR3 totals 17 residues. Unmatched junction bases numbered 9, after V lost 8 bases and J lost 0 bases. The CDR3 is CASGTGGLFSSGNTIYF. The CDR3 DNA follows: TGTGCCAGCGGGACAGGGGGACTCTTTAGCTCTGGAAACACCATATATTTT.

At least ten counts were recorded for this clonotype. CDR3 nucleotide sequence: TGTGCCAGCAGCGTTACATCTGCCAAAAACATTCAGTACTTC. Protein: CASSVTSAKNIQYF. This chain uses TRBV7-8 with TRBJ2-4, with D unresolved. Trimming took 5 bases from V and 1 from J, leaving 9 bases between them. This CDR3 is built from 14 residues. CDR1 and CDR2 (germline): SGHVS, FQNEAQ.

This clonotype has a count of ten or more. The chain is built from TRBV19 and TRBJ1-2; the match to TRBD1 covers 8 bases. Germline assignment: CDR1 LNHDA and CDR2 SQIVND (reference sequence). V lost 3 bases to trimming and J lost 4 bases; unmatched junction nucleotides: 7. The length of the CDR3 is 15 residues. The CDR3 spells CASSIRSGTGYGYTF. The CDR3, as DNA: TGTGCCAGTAGTATTAGGTCCGGGACAGGCTATGGCTACACCTTC.

The chain carries TRBV27 and TRBJ2-7, with 12 bases identical to TRBD1. The CDR3 runs to 16 residues. CDR1 is MNHEY, CDR2 SMNVEV, per germline (reference sequence). The ends lost 3 bases at V and 4 bases at J; junction bases unmatched: 7. CDR3 region: CASSFRGQGAEYEQYF. The CDR3, as DNA: TGTGCCAGCAGTTTTAGGGGACAGGGGGCAGAATACGAGCAGTACTTC.

This clonotype was detected ten times or more. The gene calls are TRBV7-2 and TRBJ2-5; 9 positions match TRBD2. The ends lost 3 bases at V and 7 bases at J; junction bases unmatched: 12. Germline CDR1 is SGHTA and CDR2 is FQGNSA. The length of the CDR3 is 16 residues. The CDR3 nucleotides are TGTGCCAGCAGCTTTAATAGCGGGAGTGCCGGGGTGACCCAGTACTTC. This translates into CASSFNSGSAGVTQYF.

At least ten counts were recorded for this clonotype. The chain couples TRBV29-1 to TRBJ1-1; D is uncertain. Germline CDR1 and CDR2: SQVTM and ANQGSEA. Trimming took off 3 bases at V and 2 bases at J, with 16 bases between the two ends. This CDR3 has 15 amino acids. The chain's CDR3 is CSVETDGSANTEAFF. The CDR3 DNA follows: TGCAGCGTTGAGACGGATGGCTCCGCTAACACTGAAGCTTTCTTT.

The sample holds one count of this clonotype. This chain connects TRBV19 to TRBJ1-2, with 9 bases matching TRBD1. This CDR3 comprises 16 residues. From germline, CDR1 is LNHDA and CDR2 SQIVND (reference sequence). V shed 8 bases, J shed 7 bases, and the junction held 17 bases outside the gene matches. The CDR3 DNA reads as TGTGCCAGTCAAGATCTACCCGGACAGGGGATCGTTGGCTACACCTTC. Its protein product is CASQDLPGQGIVGYTF.

This clonotype was seen ten or more times. This chain connects TRBV5-1 to TRBJ1-1, with TRBD1 matching 8 bases. Germline-derived CDR1 and CDR2 are SGHRS and YFSETQ. The CDR3 totals 16 residues. V lost 4 bases to trimming and J lost 1 base; unmatched junction nucleotides: 9. CDR3 nucleotides: TGCGCCAGCAGCCTCCGACAGGGGCTCCCGAACACTGAAGCTTTCTTT. This codes for CASSLRQGLPNTEAFF.

V and J are TRBV6-2 or TRBV6-3 and TRBJ2-5; D gene unclear. This CDR3 contains 15 residues. The germline CDR1 and CDR2 sequences are MNHEY and SVGEGT. With 6 bases removed from V and 1 base from J, the gap between germline ends came to 15 bases. CDR3 sequence (DNA): TGTGCCAGCAGCTATCCACTGGACGGCCAAGAGACCCAGTACTTC. Its translation: CASSYPLDGQETQYF.

Details on this clonotype: With a much larger clone just one base away, this may be a read error. The V call is TRBV11-2, the J call TRBJ1-1, with 10 bases that match TRBD1. The V gene end was trimmed by 3 bases and the J gene end by 4 bases; junction bases not matched to a gene: 11. The CDR3 has 17 amino acids. Germline V gene sequence: CDR1 SGHAT, CDR2 FQNNGV. In DNA form, the CDR3 reads TGTGCCAGCAGCTTTACTCCGGGACAGGGGACGAGCACTGAAGCTTTCTTT. The encoded protein is CASSFTPGQGTSTEAFF.

There are many counts of this clonotype. The chain couples TRBV28 to TRBJ2-2, with TRBD2 matching over 10 bases. This CDR3 spans 14 amino acids. Germline V lookup: CDR1 MDHEN, CDR2 SYDVKM. J was trimmed by 5 bases and V by 7 bases; bases with no gene match: 4. The CDR3 spells CASILAGVTGELFF. The DNA of the CDR3 is TGTGCCAGCATCCTAGCGGGAGTTACCGGGGAGCTGTTTTTT. The full variable domain, with the rest looked up from reference TRBV28 and TRBJ2-2, is DVKVTQSSRYLVKRTGEKVFLECVQDMDHENMFWYRQDPGLGLRLIYFSYDVKMKEKGDIPEGYSVSREKKERFSLILESASTNQTSMYLCASILAGVTGELFFGEGSRLTVL.

Details on this clonotype: This sequence may be a read error, since a much larger clone differs from it by one base. The chain uses TRBV20-1 and TRBJ2-7; D gene ambiguous. CDR1 and CDR2 from the germline V gene are DFQATT and SNEGSKA (reference sequence). Trimming took off 3 bases at V and 2 bases at J, with 2 bases between the two ends. This CDR3 has 10 amino acids. This CDR3 reads CSASPYEQYF. The CDR3 region has the DNA TGCAGTGCTAGCCCCTACGAGCAGTACTTC.

A few counts support this clonotype. The J gene is TRBJ2-2, the V gene TRBV14; unclear D gene. V gave up 0 bases and J gave up 7 bases, with 9 bases separating them. The germline gives CDR1 SGHDN, CDR2 FVKESK. The CDR3 is made up of 14 amino acids. The CDR3 DNA reads as TGTGCCAGCAGCCAAGAGCTCCTCTTCGGGGAGCTGTTTTTT. Its protein product is CASSQELLFGELFF.

This clonotype came up many times. The rearrangement uses TRBV7-9 and TRBJ2-5, with D hard to call. The CDR3 covers 14 residues. Germline CDR1 and CDR2: SEHNR and FQNEAQ (reference sequence). Between the trimmed V and J ends, which lost 5 bases and 5 bases, there was a span of 15 bases. The chain's CDR3 is CASSPNAYGETQYF. As DNA, the CDR3 is TGTGCCAGCAGCCCTAACGCGTACGGCGAGACCCAGTACTTC.

The chain has TRBV6-5 and TRBJ2-5; D perhaps matches TRBD2 (5 bases). This CDR3 has 13 amino acids. Germline values: CDR1 MNHEY, CDR2 SVGAGI. Trimming left V 2 bases short and J 4 bases short, with 8 bases between. CDR3 bases: TGTGCCAGCAGTTACGGAGGTTTAGAGACCCAGTACTTC. It codes for CASSYGGLETQYF.

V usage is TRBV29-1 and J usage is TRBJ2-7; 10 nucleotides align to TRBD2. This CDR3 region has 14 residues. Losses at the gene ends were 5 bases for V and 2 bases for J; bases not matched to a gene: 6. CDR1 is SQVTM, CDR2 ANQGSEA, per germline. DNA for the CDR3: TGCAGCGTTCAGACTAGCGGGTCCGCCTACGAGCAGTACTTC. This encodes CSVQTSGSAYEQYF.